Listed here are 21 T cell receptor beta chains from one sample, sequenced in a study of blood T cell repertoires in COVID-19. Sequencing was performed with immunoSEQ multiplex PCR; in TCRdb, only in-frame clones are kept and a portion is missing. The table includes a few hundred thousand clones, about 88% detected once. The material sequenced was peripheral blood. These receptors were collected from a man aged 18 to 29 with active or convalescent COVID-19.

The chain has TRBV19 and TRBJ2-3; 8 bases align to TRBD1. V trimming: 5 bases; J trimming: 5 bases; junction bases outside the gene matches: 9. Germline CDR1 reads LNHDA; CDR2 reads SQIVND (reference sequence). The CDR3 runs to 15 residues. CDR3 residues: CASSSSDRARDTQYF. The CDR3 nucleotides are TGTGCCAGTAGTTCGTCGGACAGGGCAAGAGATACGCAGTATTTT. Looking up the rest from reference TRBV19 and TRBJ2-3 gives the full variable domain: DGGITQSPKYLFRKEGQNVTLSCEQNLNHDAMYWYRQDPGQGLRLIYYSQIVNDFQKGDIAEGYSVSREKKESFPLTVTSAQKNPTAFYLCASSSSDRARDTQYFGPGTRLTVL.

The rearrangement links TRBV5-1 to TRBJ1-6; no clear D. Germline CDR1 SGHRS, CDR2 YFSETQ. This CDR3 is 14 amino acids long. The V and J ends lost 1 base and 10 bases respectively, with 12 bases between them. For the CDR3, the DNA is TGCGCCAGCAGCTTGACGGGTGCAGAATCACCCCTCCACTTT. Its translation: CASSLTGAESPLHF.

This chain connects TRBV12-3 or TRBV12-4 to TRBJ1-2; D is ambiguous. The V end was cut by 7 bases, the J end by 6 bases, with 12 bases between. This CDR3 spans 12 amino acids. The CDR3 spells CASTGATNGYTF. The CDR3 DNA reads TGTGCCAGCACGGGTGCCACGAATGGCTACACCTTC.

This rearrangement joins TRBV3-1 (or the pseudogene TRBV3-2) to TRBJ1-2, with 8 bases identical to TRBD1. The CDR3 is made up of 15 amino acids. J gave up 8 bases and V 1 base, and 9 bases lay outside the gene matches. Germline V gene sequence: CDR1 LGHDT, CDR2 YNNKEL (reference sequence). CDR3 bases: TGTGCCAGCAGCCAAGGCCCCCAGGGGGCCGGGGGCTACACCTTC. It is translated as CASSQGPQGAGGYTF.

The chain joins TRBV3-1 (or the pseudogene TRBV3-2) to TRBJ1-4, with D possibly TRBD1 on 5 matching bases. The germline V gene encodes CDR1 LGHDT and CDR2 YNNKEL (reference sequence). The V end lost 3 bases, the J end lost 6 bases, and 8 bases lay between the germline ends. This CDR3 is 13 amino acids long. CDR3 coding DNA: TGTGCCAGCAGCCAGACAGAGGATGAAAAACTGTTTTTT. Amino acids: CASSQTEDEKLFF.

As regards this clone: Additional DNA sequences in this sample encode the identical CDR3. The V and J genes are TRBV5-1 and TRBJ2-1; TRBD2 agrees at 10 bases. The CDR3 extends over 14 amino acids. V shed 2 bases and J 9 bases; nucleotides not matched to a gene: 5. The germline V gene encodes CDR1 SGHRS and CDR2 YFSETQ. CDR3 protein: CASSLAGGLSEQFF. The DNA of the CDR3 is TGCGCCAGCAGCTTAGCGGGGGGGCTAAGTGAGCAGTTCTTC.

The CDR3 sequence is CASSPLPNEQFF. The CDR3 DNA is TGTGCCAGCAGTCCCCTTCCCAATGAGCAGTTCTTC. The rearrangement uses TRBV12-3 or TRBV12-4 and TRBJ2-1; D uncertain. This CDR3 has 12 residues. V shed 5 bases and J shed 6 bases, with 8 bases lying between them.

The gene calls are TRBV29-1 and TRBJ1-1; perhaps TRBD1 as D (6 bases). This CDR3 contains 13 residues. Germline V gene sequence: CDR1 SQVTM, CDR2 ANQGSEA. The V end was cut by 7 bases, the J end by 4 bases, with 16 bases between. CDR3 sequence reads: CSANKGGITEAFF. The CDR3 nucleotides read TGCAGCGCCAATAAGGGGGGGATCACTGAAGCTTTCTTT.

This chain connects TRBV4-2 to TRBJ1-6, with D uncertain. V lost 1 base, J lost 14 bases, and 21 bases lay in between. Germline CDR1 reads LGHNA; CDR2 reads YNFKEQ. The CDR3 runs to 16 residues. The CDR3 is CASSQANKHPRVSLHF. The CDR3 bases are TGTGCCAGCAGCCAAGCAAACAAACACCCGAGGGTATCCCTCCACTTT.

Concerning this clone: The sample carries other DNA sequences with the same CDR3. This chain uses TRBV7-2 with TRBJ2-5; D not resolved. The length of the CDR3 is 14 residues. The V end was cut by 1 base, the J end by 4 bases, with 10 bases between. The germline gives CDR1 SGHTA, CDR2 FQGNSA. CDR3 bases: TGTGCCAGCAGCTTAGGTTTGGCCCGAGAGACCCAGTACTTC. It specifies CASSLGLARETQYF.

This chain uses TRBV30 with TRBJ2-1; 7 nucleotides match TRBD2. CDR3 length: 12 amino acids. Germline CDR1 is GTSNPN and CDR2 is SVGIG (reference sequence). Trimming cost V 3 bases and J 10 bases; bases outside gene matches: 6. The CDR3, as DNA: TGTGCCTGGAGCGGGGGGTCGTGGGAGCAGTTCTTC. As protein: CAWSGGSWEQFF.

The chain links TRBV5-5 to TRBJ2-5, with 8 bases fitting TRBD2. Per the germline V gene, CDR1 is SGHKS and CDR2 is YYEKEE (reference sequence). The CDR3 length is 13 residues. V dropped 4 bases and J dropped 4; count of bases not matched to a gene: 3. The CDR3 region is CASSTAGAETQYF. CDR3 in DNA: TGTGCCAGCAGCACAGCGGGAGCAGAGACCCAGTACTTC.

This clone was observed a single time. The V gene is TRBV7-8, the J gene TRBJ2-5; perhaps TRBD1 as D (6 bases). Germline CDR1 SGHVS, CDR2 FQNEAQ. The CDR3 length is 15 residues. V gave up 2 bases and J gave up 5 bases, with 15 bases separating them. As DNA, the CDR3 is TGTGCCAGCAGCTTACCCCACAGGGTGGGGGAGACCCAGTACTTC. Its protein is CASSLPHRVGETQYF.

The chain links TRBV30 to TRBJ2-3; possibly TRBD1 for D (6 bases). The CDR3 is 14 residues long. V shed 2 bases and J shed 4 bases, with 13 bases lying between them. CDR1 and CDR2 (germline): GTSNPN, SVGIG (reference sequence). CDR3 sequence: CAWSLGHRSDTQYF. DNA of the CDR3: TGTGCCTGGAGTTTGGGACACCGCTCAGATACGCAGTATTTT.

This clone has more than one count but fewer than ten. The rearrangement links TRBV9 to TRBJ1-1; D is unclear. The CDR3 runs to 13 residues. The germline V and J ends were trimmed by 4 bases and 2 bases, with 9 bases remaining between them. Germline lookup yields CDR1 SGDLS and CDR2 YYNGEE. The DNA for the CDR3 is TGTGCCAGCAGCCTGACAAGCAACACTGAAGCTTTCTTT. This sequence encodes CASSLTSNTEAFF.

The chain uses TRBV7-8 and TRBJ1-2; tentatively, D is TRBD1 (5 bases). The germline V gene has CDR1 SGHVS and CDR2 FQNEAQ. Trimming removed 4 bases from V and 0 bases from J, with 12 bases in between. The CDR3 has 15 residues. The CDR3 nucleotides are TGTGCCAGCAGCTCTAAGCCAGGGTCTAACTATGGCTACACCTTC. This gives the protein CASSSKPGSNYGYTF.

V is TRBV7-2 and J is TRBJ1-6, with 9 bases fitting TRBD1. Per germline, CDR1 SGHTA and CDR2 FQGNSA. The trim removed 4 bases at V and 3 bases at J, leaving 7 bases unmatched. The CDR3 is made up of 17 amino acids. The CDR3: CASSWGQGRIYNSPLHF. Here the CDR3 DNA reads TGTGCCAGCAGCTGGGGACAGGGTAGGATCTATAATTCACCCCTCCACTTT.

The CDR3 nucleotides are TGTGCCAGCAGCTTGGACGCGGGGGCCCGCACAGATACGCAGTATTTT. The encoded protein is CASSLDAGARTDTQYF. The rearrangement links TRBV5-4 to TRBJ2-3; TRBD2 might be the D (7 bases). The CDR3 runs 16 residues. V shed 0 bases and J shed 1 base, with 12 bases lying between them. Germline loops: CDR1 SGHNT, CDR2 YYREEE (reference sequence).

V usage is TRBV19 and J usage is TRBJ2-7, with D maybe TRBD2 (6 bases). The CDR3 covers 14 residues. V was clipped by 4 bases and J by 4 bases, with 14 bases between them. Germline V gene lookup returns CDR1 LNHDA and CDR2 SQIVND (reference sequence). CDR3 protein: CASSKGLLGYEQYF. CDR3 nucleotides: TGTGCCAGTAGTAAGGGACTGCTGGGGTACGAGCAGTACTTC.

The chain recombines TRBV3-1 (or the pseudogene TRBV3-2) with TRBJ1-2; no firm D call. The CDR3 length is 13 residues. The V end lost 1 base, the J end lost 7 bases, and 10 bases lay between the germline ends. Germline CDR1 LGHDT, CDR2 YNNKEL (reference sequence). The CDR3, as DNA: TGTGCCAGCAGCCAAGCGGCGGGGTTTGGCTACACCTTC. This translates into CASSQAAGFGYTF.

Only a few counts were recorded for this clone. This chain connects TRBV7-9 to TRBJ1-3, with D uncertain. The CDR3 loop spans 13 amino acids. Germline CDR1 is SEHNR and CDR2 is FQNEAQ (reference sequence). V was shortened by 0 bases and J by 4 bases, with 4 bases between the two germline ends. For the CDR3, the DNA is TGTGCCAGCAGCTTAGCCGGGGGAAACACCATATATTTT. Its translation is CASSLAGGNTIYF. Supplemented by reference TRBV7-9 and TRBJ1-3, the full variable domain reads DTGVSQNPRHKITKRGQNVTFRCDPISEHNRLYWYRQTLGQGPEFLTYFQNEAQLEKSRLLSDRFSAERPKGSFSTLEIQRTEQGDSAMYLCASSLAGGNTIYFGEGSWLTVV.